This T cell receptor beta chain emerged from a study of CD8 T cells in Susac syndrome. From blood CD8+ and CD4+ T cells, TCR beta sequences were generated. While CD8+ and CD4+ T cells were isolated negatively, TEMRA cells were enriched by FACS. When the RNA was reverse transcribed, random hexamers were used with an input of about 0.5 to 1 ug. Via MiXCR, TCRdb re-called the immunoSEQ multiplex PCR reads, giving one row per CDR3 protein. This sample has about 80,000 distinct CDR3 sequences, with 91% found just once. Sequencing was done on a sample of CD8+ T cells from PBMCs. The source is a human donor with multiple sclerosis.

The CDR3 spells CASSQTGELFF. CDR3 nucleotide sequence: TGTGCCAGCAGTCAGACCGGGGAGCTGTTTTTT. V gene TRBV28 combines with J gene TRBJ2-2, with no clear D. The germline V and J ends were trimmed by 5 bases and 5 bases, with 3 bases remaining between them. CDR1 is MDHEN and CDR2 is SYDVKM in the germline V gene. CDR3 length: 11 residues.